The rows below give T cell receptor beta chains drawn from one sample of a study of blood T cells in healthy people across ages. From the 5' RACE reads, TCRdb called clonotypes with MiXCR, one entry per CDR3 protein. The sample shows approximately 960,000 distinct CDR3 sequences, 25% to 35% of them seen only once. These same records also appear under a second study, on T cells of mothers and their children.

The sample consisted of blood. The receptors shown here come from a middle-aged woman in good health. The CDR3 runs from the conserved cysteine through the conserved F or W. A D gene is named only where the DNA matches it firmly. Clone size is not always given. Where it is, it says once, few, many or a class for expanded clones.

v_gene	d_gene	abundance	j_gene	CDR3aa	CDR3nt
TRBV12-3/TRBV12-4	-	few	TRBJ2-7	CASSTGPGFYEQYF	TGTGCCAGCAGCACCGGGCCAGGATTCTACGAGCAGTACTTC
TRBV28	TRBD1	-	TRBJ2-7	CASSRQGTTLSYEQYF	TGTGCCAGCAGCCGACAGGGGACCACGCTCTCCTACGAGCAGTACTTC
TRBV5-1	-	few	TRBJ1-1	CASSEQGMSGSEAFF	TGCGCCAGCAGCGAACAGGGTATGAGTGGCTCTGAAGCTTTCTTT
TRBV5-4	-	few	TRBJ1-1	CASSPTENAEAFF	TGTGCCAGCAGCCCAACAGAGAACGCTGAAGCTTTCTTT
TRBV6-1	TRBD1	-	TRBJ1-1	CASSFQKTGLAEAFF	TGTGCCAGCAGTTTCCAGAAGACAGGGCTTGCCGAAGCTTTCTTT
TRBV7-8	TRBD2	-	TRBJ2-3	CASSVGLAGYTQYF	TGTGCCAGCAGCGTGGGACTAGCGGGGTATACGCAGTATTTT
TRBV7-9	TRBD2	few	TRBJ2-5	CASSRGSGGAPYQETQYF	TGTGCCAGCAGCCGAGGGAGCGGGGGGGCCCCGTACCAAGAGACCCAGTACTTC
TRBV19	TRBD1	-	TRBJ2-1	CASSILPGGWDEQFF	TGTGCCAGTAGTATTCTTCCAGGGGGCTGGGATGAGCAGTTCTTC
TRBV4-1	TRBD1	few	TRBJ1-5	CASSRLRTGTSNQPQHF	TGCGCCAGCAGCCGACTACGGACAGGGACGAGCAACCAGCCCCAGCATTTT
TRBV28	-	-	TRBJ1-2	CASSWTLDYGYTF	TGTGCCAGCAGTTGGACCCTCGACTATGGCTACACCTTC
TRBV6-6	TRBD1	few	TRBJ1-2	CASSYDRGLDGYTF	TGTGCCAGCAGTTACGACAGGGGGCTGGATGGCTACACCTTC
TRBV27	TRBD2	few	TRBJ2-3	CASSFGTGGLDTQYF	TGTGCCAGCAGTTTTGGGACGGGGGGGCTGGATACGCAGTATTTT
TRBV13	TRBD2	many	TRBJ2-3	CASSPELAGATDTQYF	TGTGCCAGCAGCCCAGAACTAGCGGGGGCCACAGATACGCAGTATTTT
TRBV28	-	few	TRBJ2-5	CASNWGTYNEQYF	TGTGCCAGCAACTGGGGGACGTACAATGAGCAGTACTTC
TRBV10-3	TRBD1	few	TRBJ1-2	CAISEHDRDNLRDGYTF	TGTGCCATCAGTGAACACGACAGGGACAATCTCAGGGATGGCTACACCTTC
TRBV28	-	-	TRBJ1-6	CASSWPCSPLHF	TGTGCCAGCAGTTGGCCCTGTTCACCCCTCCACTTT
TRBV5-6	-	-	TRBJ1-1	CAGSTTGTPRGAFF	TGTGCCGGCAGCACGACCGGGACACCACGAGGGGCTTTCTTT
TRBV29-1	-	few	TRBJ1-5	CSVVEGSQPQHF	TGCAGCGTTGTGGAGGGAAGCCAGCCCCAGCATTTT